Each of the 7 T cell receptor beta chains below was sequenced from the same sample in a study of shared T cell receptors in the human thymus. This table comes from immunoSEQ multiplex PCR, and its TCRdb copy is limited to in-frame clones, with some not included. The sample holds about 380,000 clones, about 95% seen once. Sequencing input: thymocytes. These receptor sequences come from a human donor.

The chain carries TRBV4-1 and TRBJ2-1; 10 bases align to TRBD1. This CDR3 is built from 15 residues. Per germline, CDR1 MGHRA and CDR2 YSYEKL. V gave up 2 bases and J gave up 6 bases; unmatched junction bases: 4. CDR3 DNA sequence: TGCGCCAGCAGCCAAAGACAGGGGGCCTGCAATGAGCAGTTCTTC. Its translation is CASSQRQGACNEQFF.

The rearrangement uses TRBV10-3 and TRBJ1-6; D is perhaps TRBD1 (5 bases). Germline assignment: CDR1 ENHRY and CDR2 SYGVKD. The CDR3 extends over 17 amino acids. The V end was cut by 2 bases, the J end by 8 bases, with 19 bases between. CDR3 in amino acids: CAISEKMGHQGHSPLHF. In DNA form, the CDR3 reads TGTGCCATCAGTGAGAAGATGGGGCATCAAGGTCATTCACCCCTCCACTTT.

The chain couples TRBV14 to TRBJ2-4; 8 nucleotides match TRBD1. Per germline, CDR1 SGHDN and CDR2 FVKESK. CDR3 length: 17 residues. The V segment lost 3 bases and the J segment 3 bases; nucleotides outside the gene matches: 10. The CDR3 DNA reads as TGTGCCAGCAGCCATCACCTCACACAGGGGGGCAAAAACATTCAGTACTTC. This translates into CASSHHLTQGGKNIQYF.

CDR3 sequence reads: CASSYPTGGYNEQFF. The CDR3 DNA sequence: TGTGCCAGCAGTTACCCGACAGGGGGGTACAATGAGCAGTTCTTC. This chain uses TRBV6-5 with TRBJ2-1; 9 bases are shared with TRBD1. Per germline, CDR1 MNHEY and CDR2 SVGAGI. J lost 4 bases, V lost 2 bases, and 3 bases had no gene match. The CDR3 contains 15 residues.

In DNA form, the CDR3 reads TGTGCCAGCTCCATAGGATTCGGGGGGGACACTGAAGCTTTCTTT. Protein product: CASSIGFGGDTEAFF. The chain uses TRBV18 and TRBJ1-1, with D possibly being TRBD1 (5 bases). The ends were cut back, 6 bases at V and 3 bases at J, with 17 bases in the middle. The CDR3 covers 15 residues. The germline V gene encodes CDR1 KGHSH and CDR2 LQKENI.

A note on this clone: Compared with germline, one end of the junction differs, possibly owing to a read error. V is TRBV2 and J is TRBJ1-1, with D possibly TRBD1 on 6 matching bases. Germline V gives CDR1 SNHLY, CDR2 FYNNEI. The CDR3 is 17 amino acids. The CDR3 DNA sequence: TGTGCCAGCAGCGAAGCGGGGGGCGTTCCTCCGAACACTGAAGCTTTCTTT. This codes for CASSEAGGVPPNTEAFF.

The J gene is TRBJ1-1, the V gene TRBV28; no reliable D call. V gave up 6 bases and J gave up 1 base, with 18 bases separating them. The V gene's germline CDR1 is MDHEN and CDR2 SYDVKM. The CDR3 consists of 16 residues. Here the CDR3 DNA reads TGTGCCAGCAGCTACCAAGCTGGGGTCCCGAACACTGAAGCTTTCTTT. Its protein is CASSYQAGVPNTEAFF.